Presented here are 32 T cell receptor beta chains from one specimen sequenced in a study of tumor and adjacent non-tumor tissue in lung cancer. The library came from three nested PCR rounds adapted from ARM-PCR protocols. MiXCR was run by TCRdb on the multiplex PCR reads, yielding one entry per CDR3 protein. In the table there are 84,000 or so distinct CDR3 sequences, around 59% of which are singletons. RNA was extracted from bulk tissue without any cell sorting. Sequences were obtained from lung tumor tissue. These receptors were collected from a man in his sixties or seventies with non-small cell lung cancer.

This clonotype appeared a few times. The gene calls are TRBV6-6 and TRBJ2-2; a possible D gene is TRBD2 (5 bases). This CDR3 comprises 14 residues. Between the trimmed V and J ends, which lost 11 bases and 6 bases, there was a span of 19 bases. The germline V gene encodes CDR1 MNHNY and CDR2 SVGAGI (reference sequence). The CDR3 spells CAGSGQRASGELFF. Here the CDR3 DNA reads TGTGCCGGATCGGGTCAGAGGGCATCCGGGGAGCTGTTTTTT.

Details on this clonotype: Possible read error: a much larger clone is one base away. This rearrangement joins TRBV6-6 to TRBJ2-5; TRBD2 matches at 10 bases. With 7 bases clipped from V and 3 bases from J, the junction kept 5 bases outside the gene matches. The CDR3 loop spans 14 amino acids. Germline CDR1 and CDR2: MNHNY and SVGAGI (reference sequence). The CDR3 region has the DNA TGTGCCAGCACCAGACTAGCGGGTGAAGAGACCCAGTACTTC. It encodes CASTRLAGEETQYF.

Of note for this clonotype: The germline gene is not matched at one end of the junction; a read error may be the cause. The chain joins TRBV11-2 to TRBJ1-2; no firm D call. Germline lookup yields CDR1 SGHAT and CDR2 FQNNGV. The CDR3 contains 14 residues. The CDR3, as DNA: TGTGCCGGCAGCTTGGATCGGGGTGGAAGTGGCTACACCTTC. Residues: CAGSLDRGGSGYTF.

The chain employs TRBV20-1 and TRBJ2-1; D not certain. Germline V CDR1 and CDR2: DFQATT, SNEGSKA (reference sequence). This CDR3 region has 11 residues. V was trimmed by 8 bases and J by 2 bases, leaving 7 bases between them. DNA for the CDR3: TGCAGTCCTTCCCCCTACAATGAGCAGTTCTTC. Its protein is CSPSPYNEQFF.

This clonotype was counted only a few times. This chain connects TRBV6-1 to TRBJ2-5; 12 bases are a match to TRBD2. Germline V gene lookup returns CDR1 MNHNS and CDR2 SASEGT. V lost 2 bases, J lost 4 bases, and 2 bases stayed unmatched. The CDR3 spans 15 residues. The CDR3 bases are TGTGCCAGCAGTGAACTAGCGGGGGGGCCAGAGACCCAGTACTTC. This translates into CASSELAGGPETQYF.

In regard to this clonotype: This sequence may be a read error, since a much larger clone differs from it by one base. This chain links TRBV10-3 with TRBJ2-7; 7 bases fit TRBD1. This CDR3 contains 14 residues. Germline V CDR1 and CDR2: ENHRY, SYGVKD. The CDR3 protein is CAISVDRRNYVQYF. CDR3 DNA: TGTGCCATCAGTGTGGACAGGAGAAACTACGTGCAGTACTTC.

The CDR3 region is CASSQGPANEQFF. CDR3 coding DNA: TGTGCCAGTAGCCAGGGACCAGCCAATGAGCAGTTCTTC. This chain links TRBV11-2 with TRBJ2-1, with D perhaps assigned TRBD1 or TRBD2 (5 bases each). With 9 bases removed from V and 6 bases from J, the gap between germline ends came to 15 bases. The length of the CDR3 is 13 residues. Per germline, CDR1 SGHAT and CDR2 FQNNGV.

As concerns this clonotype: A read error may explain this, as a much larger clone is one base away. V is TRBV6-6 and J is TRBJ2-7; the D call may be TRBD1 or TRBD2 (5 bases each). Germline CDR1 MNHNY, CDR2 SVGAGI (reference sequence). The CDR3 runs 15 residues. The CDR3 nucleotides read TGTGCCGGCAGTCCCCCGGGGCAAAACCCCCACGAGCAGTACTTC. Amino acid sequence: CAGSPPGQNPHEQYF.

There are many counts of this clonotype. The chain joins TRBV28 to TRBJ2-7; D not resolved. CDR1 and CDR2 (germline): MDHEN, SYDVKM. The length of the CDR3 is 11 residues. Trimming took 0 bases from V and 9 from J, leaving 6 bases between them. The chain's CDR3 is CASSLWRGQYF. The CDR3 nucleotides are TGTGCCAGCAGTTTATGGAGAGGGCAGTACTTC.

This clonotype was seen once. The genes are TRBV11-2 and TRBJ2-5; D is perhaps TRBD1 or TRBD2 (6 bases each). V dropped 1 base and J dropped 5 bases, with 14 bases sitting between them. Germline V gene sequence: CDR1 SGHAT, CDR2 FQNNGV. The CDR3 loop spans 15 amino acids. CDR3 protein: CASSLAHVGGETQYF. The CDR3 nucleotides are TGTGCCAGCAGCTTAGCCCATGTCGGGGGCGAGACCCAGTACTTC.

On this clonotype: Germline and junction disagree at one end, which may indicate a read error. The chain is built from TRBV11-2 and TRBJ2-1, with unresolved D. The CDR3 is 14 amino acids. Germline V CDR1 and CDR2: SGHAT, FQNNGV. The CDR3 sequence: CANSLESTTCEQFF. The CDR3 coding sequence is TGTGCCAACAGCTTAGAGAGCACTACATGTGAGCAGTTCTTC.

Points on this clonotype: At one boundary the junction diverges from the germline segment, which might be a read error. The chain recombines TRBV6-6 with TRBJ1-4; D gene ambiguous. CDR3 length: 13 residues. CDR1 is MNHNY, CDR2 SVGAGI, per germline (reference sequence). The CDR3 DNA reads TGCGCCAGCAGACACTCAATTAATGAAAAACTGTTTTTT. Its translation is CASRHSINEKLFF.

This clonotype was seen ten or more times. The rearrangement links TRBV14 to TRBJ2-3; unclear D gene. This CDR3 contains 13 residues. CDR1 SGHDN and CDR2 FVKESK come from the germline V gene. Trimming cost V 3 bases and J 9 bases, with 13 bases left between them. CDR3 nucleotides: TGTGCCAGCAGCCAGTTCACCCTTGACACGCAGTATTTT. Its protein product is CASSQFTLDTQYF.

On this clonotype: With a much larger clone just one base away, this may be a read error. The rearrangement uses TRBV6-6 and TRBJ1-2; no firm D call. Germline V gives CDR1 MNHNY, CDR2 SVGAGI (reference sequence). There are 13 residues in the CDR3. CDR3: CASRTEANYSYTF. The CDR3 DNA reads TGTGCCAGCAGGACCGAGGCTAACTATAGCTACACCTTC.

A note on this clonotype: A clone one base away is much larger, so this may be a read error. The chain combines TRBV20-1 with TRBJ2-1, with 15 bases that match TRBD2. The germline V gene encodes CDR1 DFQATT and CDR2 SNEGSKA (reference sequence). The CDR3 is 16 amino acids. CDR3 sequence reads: CSAWTSGGGRGNERFF. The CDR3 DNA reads TGCAGTGCATGGACTAGCGGGGGGGGTCGAGGCAATGAGCGGTTCTTC.

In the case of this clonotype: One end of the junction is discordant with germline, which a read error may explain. The CDR3 loop reads CSSREHYGYTF. The DNA for the CDR3 is TGCAGTTCTAGAGAGCATTATGGCTACACCTTC. The genes are TRBV20-1 and TRBJ1-2; no clear D gene. The V gene's germline CDR1 is DFQATT and CDR2 SNEGSKA (reference sequence). The CDR3 is 11 residues long.

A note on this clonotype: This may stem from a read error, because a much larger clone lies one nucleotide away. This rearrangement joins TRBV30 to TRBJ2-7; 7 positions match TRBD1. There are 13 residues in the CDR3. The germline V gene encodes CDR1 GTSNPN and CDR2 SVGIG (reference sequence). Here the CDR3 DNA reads TGTGTCTCAACTCACAGGGGCCCCTACGAGCAGTACTTC. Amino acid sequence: CVSTHRGPYEQYF.

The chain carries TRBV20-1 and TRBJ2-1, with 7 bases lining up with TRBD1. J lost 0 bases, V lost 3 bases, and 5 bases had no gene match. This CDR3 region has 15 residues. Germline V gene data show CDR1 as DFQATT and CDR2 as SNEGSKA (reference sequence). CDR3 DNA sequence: TGCAGTGCTAGGGAGGCAGGGGGCTCCTACAATGAGCAGTTCTTC. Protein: CSAREAGGSYNEQFF.

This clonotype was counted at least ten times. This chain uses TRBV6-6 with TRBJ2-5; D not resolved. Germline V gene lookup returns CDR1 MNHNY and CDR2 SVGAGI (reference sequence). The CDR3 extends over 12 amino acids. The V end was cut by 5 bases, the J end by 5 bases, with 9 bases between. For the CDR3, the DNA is TGTGCCAGCAGTCGTCCACTGGAGACCCAGTACTTC. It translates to CASSRPLETQYF.

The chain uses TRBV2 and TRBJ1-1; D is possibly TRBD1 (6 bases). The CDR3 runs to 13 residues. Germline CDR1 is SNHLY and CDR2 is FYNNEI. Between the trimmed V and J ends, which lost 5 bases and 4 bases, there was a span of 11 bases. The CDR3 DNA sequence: TGTGCCAGCAGTAAACAGGGAGTCACTGAAGCTTTCTTT. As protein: CASSKQGVTEAFF.

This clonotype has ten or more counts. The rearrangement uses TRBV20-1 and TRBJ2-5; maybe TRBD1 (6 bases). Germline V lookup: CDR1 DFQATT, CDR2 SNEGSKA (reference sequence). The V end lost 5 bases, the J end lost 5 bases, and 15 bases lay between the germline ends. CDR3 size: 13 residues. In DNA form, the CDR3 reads TGCAGTGCTGATATCAGGGGTTTGGAGACCCAGTACTTC. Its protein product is CSADIRGLETQYF.

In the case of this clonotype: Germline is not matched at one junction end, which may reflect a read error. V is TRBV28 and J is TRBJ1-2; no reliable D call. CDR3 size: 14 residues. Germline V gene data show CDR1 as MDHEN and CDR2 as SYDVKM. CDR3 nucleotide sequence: TGTGTCAGCAGTTTTAGGATGCTGGGCGATGGCTACACCTTC. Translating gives CVSSFRMLGDGYTF.

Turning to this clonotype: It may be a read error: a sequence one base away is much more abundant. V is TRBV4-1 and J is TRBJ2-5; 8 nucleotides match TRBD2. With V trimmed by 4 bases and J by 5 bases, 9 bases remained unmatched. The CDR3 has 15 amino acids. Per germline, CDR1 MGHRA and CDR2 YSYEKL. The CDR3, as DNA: TGCGCCAGCAGCCGGAATAGCGGGGATAGGGAGACCCAGTACTTC. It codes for CASSRNSGDRETQYF.

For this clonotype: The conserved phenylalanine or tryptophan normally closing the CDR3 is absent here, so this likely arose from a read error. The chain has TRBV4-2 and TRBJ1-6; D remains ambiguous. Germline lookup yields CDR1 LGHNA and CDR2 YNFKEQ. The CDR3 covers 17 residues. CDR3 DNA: TGTACCAGCAGCCCCCGCGGAGGCGGCTCCTATAATTCACCCCTCCACCTT. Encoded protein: CTSSPRGGGSYNSPLHL.

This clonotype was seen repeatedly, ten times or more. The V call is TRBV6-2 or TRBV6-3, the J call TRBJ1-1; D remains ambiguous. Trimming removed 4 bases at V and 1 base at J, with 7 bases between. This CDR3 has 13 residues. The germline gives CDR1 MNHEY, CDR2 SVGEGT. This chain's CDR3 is CASSSLTNTEAFF. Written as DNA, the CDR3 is TGTGCCAGCAGTTCCCTTACGAACACTGAAGCTTTCTTT.

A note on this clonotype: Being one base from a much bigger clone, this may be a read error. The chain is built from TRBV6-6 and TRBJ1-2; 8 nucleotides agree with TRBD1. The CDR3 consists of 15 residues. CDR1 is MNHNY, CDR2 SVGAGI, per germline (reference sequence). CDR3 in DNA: TGTGCCAGCAGTTCTCTCGACAGGGGAGACTATGGCCACACCTTC. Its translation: CASSSLDRGDYGHTF.

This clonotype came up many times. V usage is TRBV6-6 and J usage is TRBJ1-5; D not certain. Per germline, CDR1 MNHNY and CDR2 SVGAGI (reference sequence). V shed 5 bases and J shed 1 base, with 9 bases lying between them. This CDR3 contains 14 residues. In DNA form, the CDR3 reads TGTGCCAGCAGTACCTGGGGAAGCAATCAGCCCCAGCATTTT. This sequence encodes CASSTWGSNQPQHF.

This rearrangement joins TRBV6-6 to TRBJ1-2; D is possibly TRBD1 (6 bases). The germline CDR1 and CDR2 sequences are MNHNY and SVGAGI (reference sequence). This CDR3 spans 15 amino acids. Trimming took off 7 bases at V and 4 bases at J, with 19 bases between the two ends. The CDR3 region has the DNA TGTGCCAGCAATACGGACAGCCCTCTGCCCTATGGCTACACCTTC. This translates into CASNTDSPLPYGYTF.

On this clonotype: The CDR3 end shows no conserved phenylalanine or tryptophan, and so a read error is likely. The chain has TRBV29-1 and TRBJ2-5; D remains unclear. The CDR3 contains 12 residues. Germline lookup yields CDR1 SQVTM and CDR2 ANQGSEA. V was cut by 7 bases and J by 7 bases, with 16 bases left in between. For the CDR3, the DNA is TGCAGCGGCGGAACTCCTGAGCTGACCCAGTACATC. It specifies CSGGTPELTQYI.

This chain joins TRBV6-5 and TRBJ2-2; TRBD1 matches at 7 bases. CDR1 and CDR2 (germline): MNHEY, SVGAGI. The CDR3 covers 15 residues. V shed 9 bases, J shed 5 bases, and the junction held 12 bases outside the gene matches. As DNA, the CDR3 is TGTGCCAGGAACCGGGGACAGATAGGGACCGGGGAGCTGTTTTTT. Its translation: CARNRGQIGTGELFF.

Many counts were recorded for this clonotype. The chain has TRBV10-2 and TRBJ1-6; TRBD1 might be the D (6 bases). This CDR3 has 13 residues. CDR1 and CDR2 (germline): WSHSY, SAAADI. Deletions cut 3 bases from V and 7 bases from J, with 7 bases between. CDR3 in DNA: TGCGCCAGCAGTGACAGGGGAAATTCACCCCTCCACTTT. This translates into CASSDRGNSPLHF.

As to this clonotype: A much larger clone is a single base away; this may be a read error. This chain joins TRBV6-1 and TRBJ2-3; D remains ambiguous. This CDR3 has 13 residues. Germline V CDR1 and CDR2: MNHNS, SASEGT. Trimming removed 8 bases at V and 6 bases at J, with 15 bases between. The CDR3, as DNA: TGTGCCAGCTCTAGGAAACCGGTGGATACGCAGTATTTT. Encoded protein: CASSRKPVDTQYF.